Following are 10 T cell receptor beta chains from one sample sequenced in a study of T cell repertoires in cytomegalovirus infection. TCRdb redid the calling of the reads with MiXCR, one entry per CDR3 protein. The sample has 680,000 or so distinct CDR3 sequences, 35% seen once. The specimen was PBMCs. Every receptor here comes from a human donor in good health (CMV status not recorded). Some clones in this sample may be carry-over from other donors' samples.

The chain uses TRBV28 and TRBJ2-1, with TRBD1 matching 8 bases. CDR1 is MDHEN, CDR2 SYDVKM, per germline. The V segment lost 6 bases and the J segment 2 bases; nucleotides outside the gene matches: 6. The CDR3 spans 15 residues. The CDR3: CASRPLDRAYNEQFF. CDR3 nucleotides: TGTGCCAGCAGGCCCTTGGACAGGGCCTACAATGAGCAGTTCTTC.

This clonotype was detected a few times. The rearrangement joins TRBV2 to TRBJ2-1; TRBD2 matches at 9 bases. Trimming removed 6 bases from V and 1 base from J; junction bases left unmatched: 13. CDR1 is SNHLY, CDR2 FYNNEI, per germline. The length of the CDR3 is 18 residues. The chain's CDR3 is CASRGQRGSGRSYNEQFF. The CDR3 DNA is TGTGCCAGCAGGGGACAGCGGGGGAGCGGGAGGTCCTACAATGAGCAGTTCTTC.

This chain connects TRBV4-1 to TRBJ1-3; D call uncertain. The CDR3 has 13 amino acids. The germline V gene encodes CDR1 MGHRA and CDR2 YSYEKL. Deletions cut 0 bases from V and 8 bases from J, with 8 bases between. The CDR3 nucleotides read TGCGCCAGCAGCCAAGATTTTCGGGACACCATATATTTT. As protein: CASSQDFRDTIYF.

CDR3 sequence reads: CASSIPEMEQFF. The CDR3 region has the DNA TGTGCCAGTAGTATCCCCGAGATGGAGCAGTTCTTC. The V call is TRBV19, the J call TRBJ2-1; D not resolved. The V end lost 3 bases, the J end lost 10 bases, and 10 bases lay between the germline ends. This CDR3 region has 12 residues. Germline CDR1 and CDR2: LNHDA and SQIVND (reference sequence).

The chain joins TRBV28 to TRBJ1-1, with no clear D. The CDR3 has 15 residues. Germline V gives CDR1 MDHEN, CDR2 SYDVKM. V lost 5 bases and J lost 6, with 19 bases in between. CDR3 protein: CASSPNTPWGPEAFF. CDR3 DNA sequence: TGTGCCAGCAGTCCCAACACCCCCTGGGGTCCTGAAGCTTTCTTT.

The chain links TRBV28 to TRBJ1-4, with D possibly TRBD1 on 5 matching bases. Trimming shortened V by 2 bases and J by 8 bases, and 15 bases separated the two germline ends. CDR3 length equals 15 residues. From germline, CDR1 is MDHEN and CDR2 SYDVKM. The DNA of the CDR3 is TGTGCCAGCAGTTTAGAGAGGGGCACGGGCGAAAAACTGTTTTTT. Amino acid sequence: CASSLERGTGEKLFF.

This chain links TRBV19 with TRBJ2-7; a possible D gene is TRBD1 (5 bases). Germline V lookup: CDR1 LNHDA, CDR2 SQIVND (reference sequence). The CDR3 loop spans 14 amino acids. V lost 4 bases and J lost 6, with 16 bases in between. This chain's CDR3 is CASSTLTDSGEQYF. The CDR3 bases are TGTGCCAGTAGTACACTCACCGACAGTGGCGAGCAGTACTTC.

The chain couples TRBV4-1 to TRBJ2-7; 7 bases agree with TRBD2. The ends lost 5 bases at V and 0 bases at J; junction bases unmatched: 4. The V gene's germline CDR1 is MGHRA and CDR2 YSYEKL. CDR3 size: 14 residues. CDR3 amino acids: CASSVGDYSYEQYF. In nucleotides, the CDR3 is TGCGCCAGCAGCGTGGGGGACTACTCCTACGAGCAGTACTTC.

This clonotype has just a few counts. V gene TRBV28 combines with J gene TRBJ2-3; TRBD2 agrees at 8 bases. The germline CDR1 and CDR2 sequences are MDHEN and SYDVKM. V was pared by 2 bases and J by 3 bases, with 4 bases of the junction left unmatched. The CDR3 runs 15 residues. The CDR3 DNA reads TGTGCCAGCAGTTTACCACTAGCGGAAACAGATACGCAGTATTTT. Protein sequence: CASSLPLAETDTQYF.

The genes are TRBV4-1 and TRBJ2-4, with D possibly being TRBD1 (6 bases). Trimming removed 9 bases from V and 1 base from J, with 25 bases in between. CDR1 and CDR2 from the germline V gene are MGHRA and YSYEKL. There are 18 residues in the CDR3. DNA for the CDR3: TGCGCCAGGATATTACGTTTTGAGACAGGCCCCGCCAAAAACATTCAGTACTTC. It translates to CARILRFETGPAKNIQYF.